There are many counts of the clone carrying this T cell receptor (beta chain). The participants were between 18 and 89 years old and came from about two dozen US areas. Allocation to cohorts depended on clinical history reported by the participants. The CDR3 loop spans 13 amino acids. The germline gives CDR1 SGHRS, CDR2 YFSETQ. Trimming shortened V by 0 bases and J by 2 bases, and 4 bases separated the two germline ends. Assay: immunoSEQ multiplex PCR; the TCRdb copy retains only in-frame clones and omits some. This table has roughly 61,000 clones, roughly two thirds appearing once. The sample comes from a study of blood T cell repertoires in COVID-19. The overall study: T cells, B-cell-depleted T cells, or PBMCs provided the cDNA or gDNA that served as material.

The sequence came from a woman aged 55 to 70 who had been exposed to COVID-19. The V and J genes are TRBV5-1 and TRBJ2-3; D not resolved. Source material: PBMCs or T cells enriched from blood (not recorded which). The CDR3 DNA follows: TGCGCCAGCAGCTTGGCCCACACAGATACGCAGTATTTT. Protein: CASSLAHTDTQYF.